These 32 T cell receptor beta chains were all obtained from the same sample, sequenced in a study of T cell changes during pregnancy in multiple sclerosis. Profiled with immunoSEQ multiplex PCR; TCRdb holds only in-frame clones, not every one. This table has about 57,000 clones, around 94% appearing once. This specimen was CD4+ T cells from peripheral blood mononuclear cells, taken in the third trimester of pregnancy. All receptors derive from a female donor with multiple sclerosis, enrolled in a pregnancy study.

The chain employs TRBV9 and TRBJ2-5; 11 bases line up with TRBD2. CDR1 is SGDLS, CDR2 YYNGEE, per germline. The junction had 5 bases not matched to a gene; V was cut back by 3 bases and J by 1 base. The CDR3 is made up of 16 amino acids. The CDR3 coding sequence is TGTGCCAGCAGCGCCGGCCTAGCGGGGGGCCAAGAGACCCAGTACTTC. Encoded protein: CASSAGLAGGQETQYF.

The chain combines TRBV19 with TRBJ2-3; 9 positions match TRBD2. CDR1 is LNHDA, CDR2 SQIVND, per germline (reference sequence). V shed 5 bases, J shed 6 bases, and the junction held 18 bases outside the gene matches. This CDR3 spans 18 amino acids. Written as DNA, the CDR3 is TGTGCCAGTAGTGTCCAGCCCGGGACTAGCTTCAGAAAGGATACGCAGTATTTT. Amino acids: CASSVQPGTSFRKDTQYF.

The chain combines TRBV4-3 with TRBJ2-2, with 14 bases identical to TRBD2. After removal of 3 bases from V and 0 bases from J, the junction contained 0 bases not matched to a gene. The CDR3 sequence is 17 residues long. The V gene's germline CDR1 is LGHNA and CDR2 YSLEER. CDR3 nucleotide sequence: TGCGCCAGCAGCCAGACTAGCGGGGGGGCGAACACCGGGGAGCTGTTTTTT. Amino acid sequence: CASSQTSGGANTGELFF.

The rearrangement links TRBV6-5 to TRBJ1-6; 11 positions agree with TRBD1. Germline CDR1 reads MNHEY; CDR2 reads SVGAGI. V shed 2 bases, J shed 9 bases, and the junction held 6 bases outside the gene matches. The CDR3 runs 16 residues. The CDR3 DNA reads TGTGCCAGCAGTTACCAAGGACAGGGGGCCGGTTCACCCCTCCACTTT. Translation: CASSYQGQGAGSPLHF.

The V and J genes are TRBV2 and TRBJ2-2; 9 bases align to TRBD1. V lost 8 bases, J lost 6 bases, and 7 bases stayed unmatched. CDR1 and CDR2 (germline): SNHLY, FYNNEI. This CDR3 has 14 residues. The CDR3 reads CASSRDRDPGELFF. Here the CDR3 DNA reads TGTGCCAGCTCCAGGGACAGGGATCCCGGGGAGCTGTTTTTT.

The chain joins TRBV4-3 to TRBJ1-5, with D tentatively TRBD1 (6 bases). The ends were cut back, 1 base at V and 0 bases at J, with 25 bases in the middle. Germline CDR1 reads LGHNA; CDR2 reads YSLEER. This CDR3 is 21 amino acids long. The CDR3 bases are TGCGCCAGCAGCCAAGCAACCACCTCCGCAGGGGACGAGGATAGCAATCAGCCCCAGCATTTT. Residues: CASSQATTSAGDEDSNQPQHF.

This clone appeared a single time. The J gene is TRBJ1-1, the V gene TRBV7-3, with 9 bases fitting TRBD1. V was clipped by 4 bases and J by 5 bases; unmatched bases: 5. The CDR3 is 14 residues long. Germline CDR1 reads SGHTA; CDR2 reads FQGTGA. The CDR3 DNA is TGTGCCAGCAGCTCCACAGGGGGCCGGACTGAAGCTTTCTTT. Protein sequence: CASSSTGGRTEAFF.

The rearrangement joins TRBV7-2 to TRBJ1-4, with D unclear. The CDR3 contains 14 residues. Germline CDR1 is SGHTA and CDR2 is FQGNSA. Deletions cut 4 bases from V and 8 bases from J, with 14 bases between. In nucleotides, the CDR3 is TGTGCCAGCAGCTCTCCTGGAGGAGCGGAAAAACTGTTTTTT. Its protein product is CASSSPGGAEKLFF.

The chain has TRBV27 and TRBJ2-3; 9 nucleotides agree with TRBD2. The CDR3 consists of 16 residues. V was pared by 6 bases and J by 3 bases, with 10 bases of the junction left unmatched. Per the germline V gene, CDR1 is MNHEY and CDR2 is SMNVEV (reference sequence). The CDR3: CASSRPGLAGTDTQYF. The DNA for the CDR3 is TGTGCCAGCAGCCGCCCCGGCCTAGCGGGGACAGATACGCAGTATTTT.

The rearrangement uses TRBV10-3 and TRBJ1-2, with 12 bases matching TRBD1. J was trimmed by 4 bases and V by 6 bases; bases with no gene match: 6. CDR3 size: 15 residues. Germline CDR1 ENHRY, CDR2 SYGVKD. For the CDR3, the DNA is TGTGCCATCAGCGCCGGGGACAGGGGGCCCTATGGCTACACCTTC. It is translated as CAISAGDRGPYGYTF.

The gene calls are TRBV25-1 and TRBJ2-7; TRBD1 matches at 12 bases. This CDR3 contains 14 residues. CDR1 and CDR2 (germline): MGHDK, SYGVNS. Unmatched junction bases numbered 6, after V lost 5 bases and J lost 7 bases. CDR3 sequence reads: CASSSGTGGREQYF. In nucleotides, the CDR3 is TGTGCCAGCAGTTCCGGGACAGGGGGCAGGGAGCAGTACTTC.

This clone was observed a single time. V usage is TRBV14 and J usage is TRBJ2-2; D may be TRBD2 (5 bases). CDR3 length: 14 residues. Trimming pared 3 bases from V and 4 bases from J, leaving 9 bases between. The germline gives CDR1 SGHDN, CDR2 FVKESK. The CDR3: CASSQVRGTGELFF. The CDR3 coding sequence is TGTGCCAGCAGCCAGGTTCGGGGCACCGGGGAGCTGTTTTTT.

The V and J genes are TRBV15 and TRBJ2-7; tentatively, D is TRBD1 (6 bases). Germline loops: CDR1 LNHNV, CDR2 YYDKDF (reference sequence). V was pared by 6 bases and J by 4 bases, with 10 bases between. CDR3 length equals 12 residues. The CDR3 reads CATSQTGYEQYF. CDR3 coding DNA: TGTGCCACCAGTCAAACAGGGTACGAGCAGTACTTC.

In this sample, this clone turned up once. The chain recombines TRBV11-2 with TRBJ2-3; 7 bases agree with TRBD2. Germline trimming cut 1 base from V and 3 bases from J; bases unmatched to any gene: 7. CDR1 is SGHAT, CDR2 FQNNGV, per germline. The CDR3 sequence is 16 residues long. CDR3 bases: TGTGCCAGCAGCTTAGGGATGTTGCGGGGGACAGATACGCAGTATTTT. Its translation: CASSLGMLRGTDTQYF.

This clone was detected only a few times. The chain carries TRBV7-6 and TRBJ2-1; 7 bases agree with TRBD1. CDR1 and CDR2 (germline): SGHVS, FNYEAQ. CDR3 length: 16 amino acids. The V gene end was trimmed by 5 bases and the J gene end by 5 bases; junction bases not matched to a gene: 12. The CDR3 DNA sequence: TGTGCCAGCAGCATACAGGGGATGCGGTTTGACAATGAGCAGTTCTTC. Its protein is CASSIQGMRFDNEQFF.

V is TRBV4-2 and J is TRBJ2-4; tentatively, D is TRBD2 (5 bases). With 1 base removed from V and 0 bases from J, the gap between germline ends came to 10 bases. The CDR3 is made up of 16 amino acids. From germline, CDR1 is LGHNA and CDR2 YNFKEQ. CDR3 protein: CASSQASGLAKNIQYF. The CDR3 nucleotides are TGTGCCAGCAGCCAAGCCAGCGGCTTAGCCAAAAACATTCAGTACTTC.

The chain is built from TRBV7-2 and TRBJ1-6; D unresolved. The CDR3 is made up of 13 amino acids. V was trimmed by 1 base and J by 16 bases, leaving 14 bases between them. The germline V gene encodes CDR1 SGHTA and CDR2 FQGNSA. For the CDR3, the DNA is TGTGCCAGCAGCTTAGGGGCCCGGATTTCTCTCCACTTT. It translates to CASSLGARISLHF.

The genes are TRBV25-1 and TRBJ2-3; TRBD2 matches at 8 bases. From germline, CDR1 is MGHDK and CDR2 SYGVNS. V trimming: 8 bases; J trimming: 3 bases; junction bases outside the gene matches: 10. The CDR3 spans 15 residues. CDR3 amino acids: CASGSLSGGTDTQYF. The CDR3 coding sequence is TGTGCCAGCGGGAGTCTGTCGGGGGGGACAGATACGCAGTATTTT.

J is TRBJ1-1 and V is TRBV12-5, with 7 bases lining up with TRBD1. V lost 1 base, J lost 0 bases, and 14 bases stayed unmatched. The CDR3 length is 19 residues. Germline V gives CDR1 LGHNT, CDR2 FRNRAP. The CDR3, as DNA: TGTGCTAGTGGTTTGGGACAGGGCGGACGGTTCAGCCTGAACACTGAAGCTTTCTTT. It yields the protein CASGLGQGGRFSLNTEAFF.

The chain links TRBV4-3 to TRBJ2-2, with TRBD2 identical over 7 bases. V trimming: 3 bases; J trimming: 4 bases; junction bases outside the gene matches: 5. Germline CDR1 is LGHNA and CDR2 is YSLEER. This CDR3 has 15 amino acids. CDR3 DNA sequence: TGCGCCAGCAGCCATGGGGGGGGAATCACCGGGGAGCTGTTTTTT. Its translation: CASSHGGGITGELFF.

This clone was counted between two and nine times. The genes are TRBV7-2 and TRBJ1-3; the match to TRBD1 covers 7 bases. The germline V gene encodes CDR1 SGHTA and CDR2 FQGNSA. The CDR3 extends over 15 amino acids. After removal of 2 bases from V and 4 bases from J, the junction contained 5 bases not matched to a gene. CDR3 coding DNA: TGTGCCAGCAGCTTAAGGGGGCTGACGGGAAACACCATATATTTT. Translated, it gives CASSLRGLTGNTIYF.

V and J are TRBV7-2 and TRBJ2-5; D gene uncertain. Germline CDR1 reads SGHTA; CDR2 reads FQGNSA. Trimming stripped 6 bases from V and 4 bases from J, with 18 bases between. The CDR3 spans 15 residues. This CDR3 reads CASSTRGPWRETQYF. The CDR3 region has the DNA TGTGCCAGCAGTACAAGAGGCCCGTGGCGAGAGACCCAGTACTTC.

This clone was recorded once. The J gene is TRBJ2-3, the V gene TRBV18; 8 bases agree with TRBD1. The V and J ends lost 2 bases and 5 bases, in that order; junction bases with no gene match: 6. Germline lookup yields CDR1 KGHSH and CDR2 LQKENI. The CDR3 runs 15 residues. As DNA, the CDR3 is TGTGCCAGCTCACCAGCAGGGGGCGTCGGAGATACGCAGTATTTT. This encodes CASSPAGGVGDTQYF.

In this sample, this clone turned up once. This rearrangement joins TRBV4-3 to TRBJ2-3, with D uncertain. The length of the CDR3 is 15 residues. Germline V gives CDR1 LGHNA, CDR2 YSLEER. Trimming removed 0 bases at V and 2 bases at J, with 9 bases between. As DNA, the CDR3 is TGCGCCAGCAGCCAAGAGAGCTCATCCACAGATACGCAGTATTTT. Amino acids: CASSQESSSTDTQYF.

The chain is built from TRBV7-2 and TRBJ2-1; D gene uncertain. Germline CDR1 and CDR2: SGHTA and FQGNSA. The V and J ends lost 4 bases and 7 bases respectively, with 14 bases between them. This CDR3 is built from 14 residues. As DNA, the CDR3 is TGTGCCAGCAGCTACAGAATTGTAAGTAATGAGCAGTTCTTC. The encoded protein is CASSYRIVSNEQFF.

This clone was seen only once. V and J are TRBV27 and TRBJ2-7, with 7 bases that match TRBD1. There are 15 residues in the CDR3. The germline V gene has CDR1 MNHEY and CDR2 SMNVEV (reference sequence). The V gene end was trimmed by 1 base and the J gene end by 2 bases; junction bases not matched to a gene: 5. The CDR3 sequence: CASSLLGQQTYEQYF. The CDR3 nucleotides are TGTGCCAGCAGTTTATTGGGACAGCAAACCTACGAGCAGTACTTC.

The chain employs TRBV5-4 and TRBJ2-7; D possibly corresponds to TRBD2 (6 bases). The ends were cut back, 4 bases at V and 0 bases at J, with 14 bases in the middle. Germline-derived CDR1 and CDR2 are SGHNT and YYREEE (reference sequence). The CDR3 consists of 15 residues. The CDR3 region is CASSGGTRSSYEQYF. The DNA for the CDR3 is TGTGCCAGCAGCGGCGGGACCAGGAGCTCCTACGAGCAGTACTTC.

This sequence joins TRBV4-3 and TRBJ2-3; 8 bases fit TRBD2. The CDR3 extends over 16 amino acids. The V and J ends lost 1 base and 4 bases, in that order; junction bases with no gene match: 7. Germline loops: CDR1 LGHNA, CDR2 YSLEER. The CDR3: CASSQGGGGGSDTQYF. DNA for the CDR3: TGCGCCAGCAGCCAAGGCGGGGGCGGGGGGTCAGATACGCAGTATTTT.

The chain couples TRBV19 to TRBJ2-2, with TRBD1 identical over 10 bases. The CDR3 contains 14 residues. CDR1 is LNHDA and CDR2 is SQIVND in the germline V gene (reference sequence). Trimming at V came to 7 bases and at J to 7 bases, leaving 6 bases not matched to a gene. DNA for the CDR3: TGTGCCAGTACCGGGACAGGGGTTATCGGGGAGCTGTTTTTT. Protein product: CASTGTGVIGELFF.

CDR3: CASSPLETQYF. In DNA, the CDR3 is TGTGCCAGCTCACCCCTGGAGACCCAGTACTTC. This sequence joins TRBV18 and TRBJ2-5; D ambiguous. This CDR3 comprises 11 residues. Trimming removed 3 bases from V and 5 bases from J, with 4 bases in between. CDR1 is KGHSH, CDR2 LQKENI, per germline.

CDR3: CASSFGAAYRNYGYTF. The CDR3 nucleotides read TGTGCCAGCAGCTTTGGGGCGGCATACCGTAACTATGGCTACACCTTC. The chain links TRBV5-4 to TRBJ1-2, with D possibly TRBD1 on 5 matching bases. From germline, CDR1 is SGHNT and CDR2 YYREEE (reference sequence). The germline V and J ends were trimmed by 2 bases and 1 base, with 15 bases remaining between them. This CDR3 contains 16 residues.

The CDR3 here is CASSLDIGGGMDTQYF. CDR3 in DNA: TGTGCCAGCAGCTTAGATATCGGCGGGGGGATGGATACGCAGTATTTT. J is TRBJ2-3 and V is TRBV11-3; 8 bases align to TRBD2. This CDR3 has 16 residues. Losses at the gene ends were 0 bases for V and 6 bases for J; bases not matched to a gene: 8. Germline assignment: CDR1 SGHNT and CDR2 YENEEA.